This entry features one TCR beta chain sequence. This specimen comes from a study of blood T cell repertoires in COVID-19. Across the whole study: The study drew acute and convalescent COVID-19 samples from the United States, Italy and Spain. PBMCs, B-cell-depleted T cells, or T cells provided the cDNA or gDNA that made up the material.

The authors' processing: Amplification with reference gene primers provided the estimates of nucleated cell counts. TCRdb's table, derived via immunoSEQ multiplex PCR, lists solely in-frame clones and lacks some. V and J calls and clone size are as listed in that table; D and trimming were resolved from the DNA. The sample consists of about 98,000 clones, roughly 82% of them appearing once. The sample taken for sequencing was peripheral blood. The TCR sequence derives from an elderly man with acute or convalescent COVID-19.

The CDR3 nucleotides are TGTGCCAGCAGTCCTACAGTTGCCTCACCCCTCCACTTT. This sequence encodes CASSPTVASPLHF. The chain couples TRBV27 to TRBJ1-6; D is undetermined. The germline V gene encodes CDR1 MNHEY and CDR2 SMNVEV (reference sequence). Trimming took 5 bases from V and 10 from J, leaving 12 bases between them. This CDR3 spans 13 amino acids.